This T cell receptor (beta chain) is drawn from a study of T cells after yellow fever vaccination. Across the study: SMART-Seq v4 Ultra Low Input served to prepare low-cell-number fractions.

This clonotype came up many times. Its antigen is still unknown. A process of 5'RACE template switching, which added a universal primer site and UMIs, was used to make TCR cDNA. TCRdb fed the 5' RACE reads into MiXCR, producing one record per CDR3 protein. The data contain hundreds of thousands of distinct CDR3 sequences, over 4.5% of them singletons. General observations from the study: Weaker, the secondary response had a peak occurring faster, on day 5 versus 15.

The sequencing here drew on CD4+ T cells sorted from PBMCs, taken on the day of the yellow fever booster vaccination. The source is a man between 18 and 29 years old who received the YFV17D yellow fever vaccine.

The CDR3: CASSLQSSGNTIYF. Written as DNA, the CDR3 is TGTGCCAGCAGCTTACAGAGCTCTGGAAACACCATATATTTT. The chain joins TRBV7-9 to TRBJ1-3; no definite D call. Germline V lookup: CDR1 SEHNR, CDR2 FQNEAQ (reference sequence). Trimming shortened V by 2 bases and J by 0 bases, and 5 bases separated the two germline ends. The CDR3 sequence is 14 residues long.